These 6 T cell receptor beta chains originate from one sample sequenced in a study of cytomegalovirus exposure and HLA in healthy donors. The PCR used 60 Vbeta and 13 Jbeta primers. Using immunoSEQ multiplex PCR, the repertoire was profiled, and TCRdb retains in-frame clones only, with some absent. The sample lists some 150,000 clones; about 70% were seen once. The sample comprised PBMCs. Every receptor here comes from a man in his late teens or twenties in good health and CMV-seronegative.

The sample holds a few counts of this clone. The V and J genes are TRBV9 and TRBJ1-6; D possibly corresponds to TRBD1 (5 bases). This CDR3 has 15 amino acids. The germline gives CDR1 SGDLS, CDR2 YYNGEE. Trimming pared 3 bases from V and 9 bases from J, leaving 16 bases between. CDR3 sequence: CASSADRTGGSPLHF. The CDR3 nucleotides are TGTGCCAGCAGCGCAGACCGGACGGGGGGTTCACCCCTCCACTTT.

To note about this clone: At one boundary the junction diverges from the germline segment, which might be a read error. The same CDR3 is also encoded by other DNA sequences in this sample. This rearrangement joins TRBV19 to TRBJ1-2; D gene uncertain. The germline V gene encodes CDR1 LNHDA and CDR2 SQIVND (reference sequence). The CDR3 contains 13 residues. This CDR3 is CASSIPGSDGYTF. The CDR3, as DNA: TGTGCCAGCAGTATTCCCGGCAGCGATGGCTACACCTTC.

This clone has just a few counts. CDR3 coding DNA: TGTGCCAGTAGTACTAGCGGGGGGGCGAAGACCCAGTACTTC. Translating it yields CASSTSGGAKTQYF. J is TRBJ2-5 and V is TRBV19, with 12 bases lining up with TRBD2. The germline V gene has CDR1 LNHDA and CDR2 SQIVND (reference sequence). CDR3 length: 14 residues. J lost 6 bases, V lost 4 bases, and 3 bases had no gene match.

V gene TRBV6-1 combines with J gene TRBJ1-5, with D maybe TRBD1 (5 bases). CDR1 MNHNS and CDR2 SASEGT come from the germline V gene. V lost 6 bases and J lost 0, with 12 bases in between. CDR3 length equals 15 residues. The CDR3 nucleotides read TGTGCCAGCAGCGGGGGGACGTATAGCAATCAGCCCCAGCATTTT. It translates to CASSGGTYSNQPQHF.

This clone has more than one count but fewer than ten. The chain employs TRBV9 and TRBJ1-2; TRBD1 is a possible D gene (5 bases). CDR1 and CDR2 from the germline V gene are SGDLS and YYNGEE. CDR3 length equals 16 residues. V lost 5 bases and J lost 0, with 17 bases in between. CDR3 DNA: TGTGCCAGCAGGGGAGCAGGGAGGGCATCTAACTATGGCTACACCTTC. It codes for CASRGAGRASNYGYTF.

This sequence joins TRBV6-1 and TRBJ2-3; 9 bases line up with TRBD1. Germline V gene data show CDR1 as MNHNS and CDR2 as SASEGT. The CDR3 has 15 amino acids. V was pared by 7 bases and J by 4 bases, with 9 bases of the junction left unmatched. CDR3 sequence: CASKMGTGGPDTQYF. CDR3 DNA: TGTGCCAGCAAGATGGGCACAGGGGGCCCAGATACGCAGTATTTT.